These T cell receptor beta chains were read from a single sample in a study of regulatory T cells in long-lasting Graves disease. TCRdb re-called the multiplex PCR reads through MiXCR, storing one row per CDR3 protein. This table has under 450,000 distinct CDR3 sequences, 20% to 25% appearing once. The specimen comprised peripheral blood mononuclear cells (PBMCs), sampled when the disease was refractory, from a patient treated with antithyroid drugs. Receptors originate from a female donor with Graves disease. CDR3s leave out the opening cysteine and the closing phenylalanine or tryptophan.

v_gene,j_gene,CDR3aa
TRBV25-1,TRBJ1-2,ASSDRPPYYGYT
TRBV29-1,TRBJ2-5,SVPRGETQY
TRBV18,TRBJ1-1,ASSVARNTEAF
TRBV19,TRBJ1-5,ASRLYHNQPQH
TRBV20-1,TRBJ2-7,SANQRTSTYEQY
TRBV20-1,TRBJ1-2,SARDVREAYGYT
TRBV5-1,TRBJ2-7,ASSLGIIDYEQY
TRBV7-2,TRBJ2-4,ASSLPRVAGSAKNIQY
TRBV2,TRBJ1-5,ASSEQQGVRQPQH
TRBV5-1,TRBJ1-3,ASSPGHESSGNTIY
TRBV5-1,TRBJ2-2,ASSPDRGRTNTGELF
TRBV7-9,TRBJ1-1,ASSRGSEWNTEAF
TRBV20-1,TRBJ2-7,SARDRGQVRLYEQY
TRBV10-3,TRBJ2-7,AISEFESVAYEQY
TRBV6-1,TRBJ2-7,ASRPGTASYEQY
TRBV20-1,TRBJ1-2,SARGTDNYGYT
TRBV6-2/TRBV6-3,TRBJ1-1,ASIKGPGAEAF
TRBV28,TRBJ2-5,ASSSPGGGRETQY
TRBV28,TRBJ2-5,ASSGTGRGRQETQY
TRBV7-9,TRBJ1-1,ASSLLHARRGQDTEAF
TRBV10-3,TRBJ2-7,AISEPGQGDEQY
TRBV20-1,TRBJ2-7,SASTGGFSYEQY
TRBV30,TRBJ1-1,AWSVSLMNTEAF
TRBV10-3,TRBJ1-1,AVRTGYDTEAF
TRBV20-1,TRBJ1-1,SAGQGALNTEAF
TRBV7-2,TRBJ1-6,ASSLRSGTIGGSPLH